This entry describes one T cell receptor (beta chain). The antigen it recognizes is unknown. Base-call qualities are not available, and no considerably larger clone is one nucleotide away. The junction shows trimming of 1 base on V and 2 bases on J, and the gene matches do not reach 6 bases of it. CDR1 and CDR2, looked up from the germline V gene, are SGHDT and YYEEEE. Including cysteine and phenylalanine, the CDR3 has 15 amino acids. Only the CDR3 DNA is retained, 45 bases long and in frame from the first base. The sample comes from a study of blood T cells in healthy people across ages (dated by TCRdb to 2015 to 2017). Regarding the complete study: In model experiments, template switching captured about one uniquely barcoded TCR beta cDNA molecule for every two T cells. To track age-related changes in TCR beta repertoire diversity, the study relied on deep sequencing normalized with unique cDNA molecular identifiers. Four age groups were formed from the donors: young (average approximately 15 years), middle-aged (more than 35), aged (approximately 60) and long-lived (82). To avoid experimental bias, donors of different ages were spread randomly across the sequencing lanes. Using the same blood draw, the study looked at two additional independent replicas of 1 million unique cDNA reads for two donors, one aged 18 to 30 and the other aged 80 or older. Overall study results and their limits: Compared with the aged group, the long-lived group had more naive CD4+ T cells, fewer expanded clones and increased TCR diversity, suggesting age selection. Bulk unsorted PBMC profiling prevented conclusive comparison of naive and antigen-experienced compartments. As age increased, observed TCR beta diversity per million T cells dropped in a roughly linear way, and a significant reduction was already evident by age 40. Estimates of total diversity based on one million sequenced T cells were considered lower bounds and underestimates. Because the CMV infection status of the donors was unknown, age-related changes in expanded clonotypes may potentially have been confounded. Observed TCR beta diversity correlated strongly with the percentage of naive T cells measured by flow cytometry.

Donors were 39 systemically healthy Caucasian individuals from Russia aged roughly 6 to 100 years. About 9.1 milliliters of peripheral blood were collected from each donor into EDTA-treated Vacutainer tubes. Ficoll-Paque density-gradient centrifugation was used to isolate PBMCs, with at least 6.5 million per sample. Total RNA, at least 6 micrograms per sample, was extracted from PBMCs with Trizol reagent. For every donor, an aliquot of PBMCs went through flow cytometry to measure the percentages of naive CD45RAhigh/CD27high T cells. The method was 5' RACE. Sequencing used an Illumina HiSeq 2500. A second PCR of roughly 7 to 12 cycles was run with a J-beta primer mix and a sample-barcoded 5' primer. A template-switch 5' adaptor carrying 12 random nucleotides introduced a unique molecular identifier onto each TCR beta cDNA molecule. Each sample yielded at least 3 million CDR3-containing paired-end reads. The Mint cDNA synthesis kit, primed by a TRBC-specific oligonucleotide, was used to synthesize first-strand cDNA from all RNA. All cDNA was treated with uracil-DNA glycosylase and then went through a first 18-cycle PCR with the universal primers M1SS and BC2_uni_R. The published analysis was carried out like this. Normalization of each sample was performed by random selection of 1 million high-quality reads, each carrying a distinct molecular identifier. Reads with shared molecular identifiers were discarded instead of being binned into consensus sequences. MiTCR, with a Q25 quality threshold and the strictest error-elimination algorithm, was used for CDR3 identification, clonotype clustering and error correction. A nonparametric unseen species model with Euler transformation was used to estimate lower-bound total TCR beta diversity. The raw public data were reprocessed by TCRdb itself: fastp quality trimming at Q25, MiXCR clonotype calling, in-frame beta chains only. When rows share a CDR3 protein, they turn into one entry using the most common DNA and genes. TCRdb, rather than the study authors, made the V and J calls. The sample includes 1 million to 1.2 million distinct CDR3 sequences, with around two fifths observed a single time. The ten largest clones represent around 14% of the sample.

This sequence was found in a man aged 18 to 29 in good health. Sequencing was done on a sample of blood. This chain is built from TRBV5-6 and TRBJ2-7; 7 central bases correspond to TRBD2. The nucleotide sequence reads TGTGCCAGCAGCTTGTCCACTAGCGAGACCTACGAGCAGTACTTC. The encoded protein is CASSLSTSETYEQYF. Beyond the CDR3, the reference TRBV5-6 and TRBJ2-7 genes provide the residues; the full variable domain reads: DAGVTQSPTHLIKTRGQQVTLRCSPKSGHDTVSWYQQALGQGPQFIFQYYEEEERQRGNFPDRFSGHQFPNYSSELNVNALLLGDSALYLCASSLSTSETYEQYFGPGTRLTVT.